Listed below are T cell receptor beta chains from one sample, sequenced in a study of OX40 agonist ivuxolimab in advanced cancers. Libraries were prepared by immunoSEQ multiplex PCR; TCRdb keeps only in-frame clonotypes and omits some of them. The table has fewer than 70,000 clones, roughly 90% seen once. The material sequenced was CD4+ or CD8+ T cells sorted from blood, taken in a trial of the OX40 agonist ivuxolimab. These receptors were taken from an adult with an advanced solid tumor such as melanoma, head and neck, liver or kidney cancer. Both conserved end residues are part of each CDR3. A D gene is named only where the DNA matches it firmly. Rows may omit the clone size; those that give it use once, few, many or a size class.

v_gene,d_gene,abundance,j_gene,CDR3nt,CDR3aa
TRBV30,TRBD2,-,TRBJ2-3,TGTGCCTGGAACAGCGGGACTAGCACAGATACGCAGTATTTT,CAWNSGTSTDTQYF
TRBV7-9,-,-,TRBJ1-1,TGTGCCAGCAGCTCGGGTGGGGCAGGGGAAACTGAAGCTTTCTTT,CASSSGGAGETEAFF
TRBV5-1,-,-,TRBJ2-3,TGCGCCAGCAGTTGGGGTGGGGTTCTAACAGATACGCAGTATTTT,CASSWGGVLTDTQYF
TRBV7-9,-,-,TRBJ2-7,TGTGCCAGCACCGGGACCGCCGAGCAGTACTTC,CASTGTAEQYF
TRBV5-5,TRBD1,-,TRBJ1-3,TGTGCCAGCAGCTTGGGCGGACAGGTCTTCTCTGGAAACACCATATATTTT,CASSLGGQVFSGNTIYF
TRBV6-5,-,-,TRBJ2-7,TGTGCCAGCAGGCAGAACCGCTACGAGCAGTACTTC,CASRQNRYEQYF
TRBV5-1,-,-,TRBJ2-7,TGCGCCAGCAGCGGGCCGGACGCGTCTAATAACTACGAGCAGTACTTC,CASSGPDASNNYEQYF
TRBV5-1,TRBD2,-,TRBJ2-5,TGCGCCAGCAGCTCGGGACTAGCGGTCAGGACCCAGTACTTC,CASSSGLAVRTQYF
TRBV6-5,TRBD1,-,TRBJ1-5,TGTGCCAGCAGTTACCGGCCTACAGGGGATCAGCCCCAGCATTTT,CASSYRPTGDQPQHF
TRBV30,TRBD1,-,TRBJ2-7,TGTGCCTGGAGTCCAGACAGGGTGCTCCGTTATGAGCAGTACTTC,CAWSPDRVLRYEQYF
TRBV10-2,-,-,TRBJ1-2,TGCGCCAGCAGAGAACAGGGCCCAACTAATGGCTACACCTTC,CASREQGPTNGYTF
TRBV5-4,-,-,TRBJ2-1,TGTGCCAGCAGTTCAGGGTTCAGTGAGCAGTTCTTC,CASSSGFSEQFF
TRBV18,TRBD2,-,TRBJ2-1,TGTGCCAGCTCACCCCGGGAGGGCGGGGAATCCTACAATGAGCAGTTCTTC,CASSPREGGESYNEQFF
TRBV29-1,-,-,TRBJ2-3,TGCAGCGGGACAGGGCGGGAGCAAGATACGCAGTATTTT,CSGTGREQDTQYF
TRBV6-5,-,-,TRBJ1-5,TGTGCCAGCGGACAAAGCTATAGCAATCAGCCCCAGCATTTT,CASGQSYSNQPQHF
TRBV10-3,TRBD2,-,TRBJ2-7,TGTGCCATCAGTGAGCGGACTAGCGGGTCCTCCTACGAGCAGTACTTC,CAISERTSGSSYEQYF
TRBV10-1,TRBD2,-,TRBJ2-1,TGCGCCAGCAGTGAGGGGGCTAGCGGGAGCGATGAGCAGTTCTTC,CASSEGASGSDEQFF
TRBV7-8,-,-,TRBJ1-4,TGTGCCAGCAGCTTAAAGGGAGCAACTAATGAAAAACTGTTTTTT,CASSLKGATNEKLFF
TRBV9,-,-,TRBJ2-2,TGTGCCAGCAGCGTAGGCGTCAGTGGCGGGGCGAACACCGGGGAGCTGTTTTTT,CASSVGVSGGANTGELFF
TRBV27,-,-,TRBJ2-7,TGTGCCAGCAGTCTACAGGGTGTCCACGAGCAGTACTTC,CASSLQGVHEQYF
TRBV7-2,TRBD1,-,TRBJ1-2,TGTGCCAGCAGCGAAGGGACAGGGACTAACTATGGCTACACCTTC,CASSEGTGTNYGYTF
TRBV30,-,-,TRBJ2-2,TGTGCCTGCCGGGCAGGGGGAGGTGACGGGGAGCTGTTTTTT,CACRAGGGDGELFF
TRBV25-1,-,-,TRBJ1-5,TGTGCCAGCAGGACCGGGACACAGCCCCAGCATTTT,CASRTGTQPQHF
TRBV5-4,-,-,TRBJ2-1,TGTGCCAGCAGCTTTGGTCTTTACATTGGTTATGAGCAGTTCTTC,CASSFGLYIGYEQFF
TRBV6-5,TRBD1,-,TRBJ2-5,TGTGCCACCCAAAATTCACAGGGGTACGAGACCCAGTACTTC,CATQNSQGYETQYF
TRBV18,-,-,TRBJ2-5,TGTGCCAGCTCACCAGGACAGCAAGAGACCCAGTACTTC,CASSPGQQETQYF
TRBV20-1,-,once,TRBJ2-1,TGCAGTGCGACCAGGGGTAATGAGCAGTTCTTC,CSATRGNEQFF
TRBV18,TRBD1,-,TRBJ1-1,TGTGCCAGCTCACTGATTGCAGGGGGCCGATTGAACACTGAAGCTTTCTTT,CASSLIAGGRLNTEAFF
TRBV19,TRBD1,-,TRBJ1-2,TGTGCCAGTAGTCTGACAGGGGCGTTCTATGGCTACACCTTC,CASSLTGAFYGYTF
TRBV27,TRBD2,-,TRBJ2-1,TGTGCCAGCAGTCCGACGGGACTAGCGGGACCCCCTGTAGGTAATGAGCAGTTCTTC,CASSPTGLAGPPVGNEQFF
TRBV11-2,-,once,TRBJ2-4,TGTGCCAGCAGCGGCGACAGGGAGGTTTTGAACATTCAGTACTTC,CASSGDREVLNIQYF
TRBV5-6,-,-,TRBJ2-1,TGTGCCAGCAGCGCGTGGGAGAACAATGAGCAGTTCTTC,CASSAWENNEQFF
TRBV19,TRBD2,-,TRBJ2-1,TGTGCCAGTAGTCCCCCGAGACTAGCGGGAGGGCCTCGAGAGCAGTTCTTC,CASSPPRLAGGPREQFF
TRBV11-2,-,once,TRBJ1-2,TGTGCCAGCAGCTTAGTAGTGTTTCCTAACTATGGCTACACCTTC,CASSLVVFPNYGYTF
TRBV21-1,-,-,TRBJ1-2,TGTGCCAGCAGCACTTACAGGGGCGGCTACACCTTC,CASSTYRGGYTF
TRBV28,TRBD1,-,TRBJ1-1,TGTGCCAGCAGTCCGGGACAGGGTTTTTTTGAAGCTTTCTTT,CASSPGQGFFEAFF
TRBV4-1,-,-,TRBJ2-5,TGCGCCAGCAGCCAAAACACAGGGTACCCTCAGGGGACCCAGTACTTC,CASSQNTGYPQGTQYF
TRBV7-2,-,-,TRBJ2-7,TGTGCCAGCAGCGTACAGGGTTACGAGCAGTACTTC,CASSVQGYEQYF
TRBV5-1,-,-,TRBJ2-5,TGCGCCAGCAGCTTGCTAGTAGCTACACAAGAGACCCAGTACTTC,CASSLLVATQETQYF
TRBV30,TRBD2,once,TRBJ2-3,TGTGCCTGGGAAGCGGGGCCCACAGATACGCAGTATTTT,CAWEAGPTDTQYF
TRBV4-1,-,-,TRBJ2-6,TGCGCCAGCAGCCAAGAAGGGGGGGTGGCTGGGGCCAACGTCCTGACTTTC,CASSQEGGVAGANVLTF
TRBV19,TRBD1,few,TRBJ1-1,TGTGCCAGTAGTAGTAGGGGGCTCGCCACTGAAGCTTTCTTT,CASSSRGLATEAFF
TRBV27,-,-,TRBJ2-7,TGTGCCAGCAGTCTATCACACGGTGGGGCCGTCTACGAGCAGTACTTC,CASSLSHGGAVYEQYF
TRBV4-1,-,-,TRBJ1-2,TGCGCCAGCAGCCCCCGGACCGTTATAGACTATGGCTACACCTTC,CASSPRTVIDYGYTF
TRBV28,TRBD1,-,TRBJ1-1,TGTGCCAGCAGTAGACCTGCGGGACAGGGGGCGGGGGGCACTGAAGCTTTCTTT,CASSRPAGQGAGGTEAFF
TRBV7-9,TRBD1,once,TRBJ2-1,TGTGCCAGCAGCTTAGCGGACAGGGAGAGACAGGAGCAGTTCTTC,CASSLADRERQEQFF
TRBV30,-,-,TRBJ2-2,TGTGCCTGGAGTGTACTGGGGCGGGAGCTGTTTTTT,CAWSVLGRELFF
TRBV25-1,TRBD1,-,TRBJ1-4,TGTGCCAGCAGTGAATGGAGGGGACAGGGTGAAAAACTGTTTTTT,CASSEWRGQGEKLFF
TRBV19,TRBD2,-,TRBJ2-1,TGTGCCAGTAGTCCCTTGGGGAGCGGGGTGAACAATGAGCAGTTCTTC,CASSPLGSGVNNEQFF